This T cell receptor beta chain emerged from a study of blood T cell repertoires in COVID-19. The overall study: COVID-19 samples, acute and convalescent, were from the United States, Italy and Spain.

TCRdb's table, derived via immunoSEQ multiplex PCR, lists solely in-frame clones and lacks some. The data hold about 360,000 clones, with approximately 85% observed a single time. The CDR3 runs 15 residues. The receptor comes from a middle-aged woman with acute COVID-19. The specimen sequenced was PBMCs or T cells enriched from blood (not recorded which). The chain carries TRBV21-1 and TRBJ1-2; the table assigns TRBD1, which was not confirmed against the DNA. TRBV21-1 corresponds to a pseudogene. DNA for the CDR3: TGTGCCAGAACCGGGACAGGGGGCTATGGCTATGGCTACACCTTC. Amino acid sequence: CARTGTGGYGYGYTF.